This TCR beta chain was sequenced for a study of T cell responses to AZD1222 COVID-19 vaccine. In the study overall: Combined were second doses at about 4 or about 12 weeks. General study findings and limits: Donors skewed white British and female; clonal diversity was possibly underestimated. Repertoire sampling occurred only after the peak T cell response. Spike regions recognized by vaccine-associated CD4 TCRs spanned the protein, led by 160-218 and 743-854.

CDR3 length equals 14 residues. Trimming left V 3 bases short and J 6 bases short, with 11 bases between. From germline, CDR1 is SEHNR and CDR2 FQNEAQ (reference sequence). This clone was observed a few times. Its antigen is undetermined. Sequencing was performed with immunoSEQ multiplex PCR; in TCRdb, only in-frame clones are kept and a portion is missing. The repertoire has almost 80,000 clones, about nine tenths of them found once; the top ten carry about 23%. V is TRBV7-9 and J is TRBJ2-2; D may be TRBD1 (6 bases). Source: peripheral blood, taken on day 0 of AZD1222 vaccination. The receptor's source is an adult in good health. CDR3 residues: CASSFEGGAGELFF. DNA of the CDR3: TGTGCCAGCAGCTTTGAAGGGGGAGCCGGGGAGCTGTTTTTT.